This T cell receptor (beta chain) is drawn from a study of identical twins. Study findings and constraints: Findings depended on cross-sectional statistics rather than tracking the same donors.

TCRdb processed the 5' RACE reads anew with MiXCR; each CDR3 protein has one entry. The data contain 1.5 million to 2 million distinct CDR3 sequences, about 31% of them singletons. Germline V gene lookup returns CDR1 LGHNT and CDR2 FRNRAP. Trimming took off 6 bases at V and 0 bases at J, with 11 bases between the two ends. CDR3 size: 14 residues. Comment on this clonotype: Antigen: not known.

The chain carries TRBV12-5 and TRBJ1-2; D is uncertain. The source is a newborn girl in good health. Sequenced material: cord blood. As DNA, the CDR3 is TGTGCTAGTGGCCTTGGGCGGACTAACTATGGCTACACCTTC. It encodes CASGLGRTNYGYTF.